These 15 T cell receptor beta chains were all obtained from the same sample, sequenced in a study of blood T cells in healthy people across ages. A J-beta primer mix and a sample-barcoded 5' primer were used in a second PCR of roughly 6 to 11 cycles. TCRdb independently ran MiXCR on the 5' RACE reads; one entry per CDR3 protein. Of about 780,000 distinct CDR3 sequences listed, around 45% are singletons. Sequenced material: blood. The receptors were gathered from an elderly man in good health.

Here the CDR3 reads CASSPGTSGRPGQETQYF. CDR3 nucleotide sequence: TGCGCCAGCAGCCCCGGGACTAGCGGGAGGCCGGGGCAAGAGACCCAGTACTTC. J is TRBJ2-5 and V is TRBV5-1, with 15 positions matching TRBD2. CDR1 and CDR2 from the germline V gene are SGHRS and YFSETQ. After removal of 4 bases from V and 2 bases from J, the junction contained 9 bases not matched to a gene. The CDR3 contains 18 residues. The variable domain in full, completed from reference TRBV5-1 and TRBJ2-5, reads KAGVTQTPRYLIKTRGQQVTLSCSPISGHRSVSWYQQTPGQGLQFLFEYFSETQRNKGNFPGRFSGRQFSNSRSEMNVSTLELGDSALYLCASSPGTSGRPGQETQYFGPGTRLLVL.

The CDR3 DNA follows: TGCAGCGTTGTAGGGGACAGGGAGCAGTACTTC. Translating it yields CSVVGDREQYF. This chain joins TRBV29-1 and TRBJ2-7, with TRBD1 identical over 8 bases. CDR1 and CDR2 (germline): SQVTM, ANQGSEA. J was trimmed by 7 bases and V by 4 bases; bases with no gene match: 3. The CDR3 sequence is 11 residues long.

The genes are TRBV7-9 and TRBJ2-7; no reliable D call. Deletions cut 5 bases from V and 0 bases from J, with 17 bases between. Germline values: CDR1 SEHNR, CDR2 FQNEAQ (reference sequence). The CDR3 extends over 16 amino acids. CDR3 region: CASSPNPPDHSYEQYF. The DNA for the CDR3 is TGTGCCAGCAGCCCAAATCCCCCGGATCACTCCTACGAGCAGTACTTC.

V usage is TRBV27 and J usage is TRBJ1-2; 7 positions match TRBD1. This CDR3 region has 12 residues. Germline-derived CDR1 and CDR2 are MNHEY and SMNVEV (reference sequence). Trimming removed 10 bases from V and 2 bases from J; junction bases left unmatched: 4. CDR3 in amino acids: CATIGGNYGYTF. The CDR3 DNA sequence: TGTGCCACTATAGGGGGCAACTATGGCTACACCTTC.

J is TRBJ2-4 and V is TRBV5-6, with D perhaps matching TRBD1 or TRBD2 (5 bases each). Trimming removed 0 bases from V and 5 bases from J, with 12 bases in between. Per germline, CDR1 SGHDT and CDR2 YYEEEE. This CDR3 contains 15 residues. The CDR3 loop is CASSLASGSQNIQYF. Here the CDR3 DNA reads TGTGCCAGCAGCTTGGCTTCAGGGAGTCAAAACATTCAGTACTTC.

As regards this clonotype: A much larger clone is a single base away; this may be a read error. The V and J genes are TRBV29-1 and TRBJ2-2, with TRBD2 matching 8 bases. The CDR3 totals 15 residues. The V gene end was trimmed by 2 bases and the J gene end by 6 bases; junction bases not matched to a gene: 8. CDR1 and CDR2 from the germline V gene are SQVTM and ANQGSEA. Here the CDR3 DNA reads TGCAGCGTTGAACTAGCGGGCTCGATCGCCGGGGAGCTGTTTTTT. Amino acids: CSVELAGSIAGELFF.

This chain joins TRBV7-2 and TRBJ2-7, with 9 bases aligning to TRBD2. After removal of 5 bases from V and 3 bases from J, the junction contained 8 bases not matched to a gene. CDR3 length: 15 residues. Germline V lookup: CDR1 SGHTA, CDR2 FQGNSA. Here the CDR3 reads CASSATSGFDYEQYF. As DNA, the CDR3 is TGTGCCAGCAGCGCGACTAGCGGCTTCGACTACGAGCAGTACTTC.

This clonotype was observed a few times. The genes are TRBV20-1 and TRBJ2-5, with TRBD2 matching 8 bases. V lost 6 bases and J lost 5; bases outside the gene matches: 14. Per germline, CDR1 DFQATT and CDR2 SNEGSKA (reference sequence). This CDR3 comprises 15 residues. The CDR3 sequence is CSAEKGLVVEETQYF. CDR3 coding DNA: TGCAGTGCCGAGAAGGGACTAGTGGTGGAGGAGACCCAGTACTTC.

The chain recombines TRBV12-3 or TRBV12-4 with TRBJ2-7; TRBD2 matches at 9 bases. The J call may be incorrect, as the DNA end agrees better with TRBJ2-5. The CDR3 is made up of 15 amino acids. The CDR3 nucleotides are TGTGCCAGCAGTTTAGGAGCGGGGGGCCGAGAGACCCAGTACTTC. Encoded protein: CASSLGAGGRETQYF.

The chain links TRBV5-1 to TRBJ2-3; D not resolved. Germline CDR1 SGHRS, CDR2 YFSETQ. V was pared by 1 base and J by 5 bases, with 11 bases between. This CDR3 spans 14 amino acids. CDR3 nucleotide sequence: TGCGCCAGCAGCTTGCAGGCTGGGAAAGATACGCAGTATTTT. Translation gives CASSLQAGKDTQYF.

The chain couples TRBV10-2 to TRBJ1-1, with D hard to call. Germline CDR1 WSHSY, CDR2 SAAADI. Deletions cut 6 bases from V and 1 base from J, with 12 bases between. CDR3 size: 14 residues. The CDR3 DNA follows: TGCGCCAGCAGGTTAGCAGGACCGAACACTGAAGCTTTCTTT. It specifies CASRLAGPNTEAFF.

This clonotype was seen a few times. V is TRBV5-1 and J is TRBJ2-3; 14 bases align to TRBD2. The ends lost 0 bases at V and 0 bases at J; junction bases unmatched: 9. The germline V gene encodes CDR1 SGHRS and CDR2 YFSETQ. The CDR3 spans 20 residues. In DNA, the CDR3 is TGCGCCAGCAGCTTGGAGCCACGAAGACTAGCGGGAGGGAGCACAGATACGCAGTATTTT. It is translated as CASSLEPRRLAGGSTDTQYF.

A few counts support this clonotype. The chain employs TRBV3-1 and TRBJ2-4; D could derive from TRBD1 or TRBD2 (5 bases each). The DNA end is a closer match to TRBJ2-7, so the J assignment may be wrong. This CDR3 spans 14 amino acids. Per the germline V gene, CDR1 is LGHDT and CDR2 is YNNKEL (reference sequence). In nucleotides, the CDR3 is TGTGCCAGCAGCCCCGGACCGGGACGGGACGAGCAGTACTTC. Residues: CASSPGPGRDEQYF.

The V gene is TRBV12-3 or TRBV12-4, the J gene TRBJ2-3; no firm D call. V was trimmed by 2 bases and J by 9 bases, leaving 15 bases between them. The CDR3 sequence is 14 residues long. The DNA for the CDR3 is TGTGCCAGCAGTTTACCTCTCCGCAGCGTCACGCAGTATTTT. Its protein product is CASSLPLRSVTQYF.

The chain joins TRBV10-3 to TRBJ2-7; 7 bases agree with TRBD2. The CDR3 is made up of 12 amino acids. Trimming cost V 7 bases and J 6 bases; bases outside gene matches: 6. Germline V gene data show CDR1 as ENHRY and CDR2 as SYGVKD. The CDR3, as DNA: TGTGCCATCAAAGGAGGGGAGGGCGAGCAGTACTTC. It encodes CAIKGGEGEQYF.